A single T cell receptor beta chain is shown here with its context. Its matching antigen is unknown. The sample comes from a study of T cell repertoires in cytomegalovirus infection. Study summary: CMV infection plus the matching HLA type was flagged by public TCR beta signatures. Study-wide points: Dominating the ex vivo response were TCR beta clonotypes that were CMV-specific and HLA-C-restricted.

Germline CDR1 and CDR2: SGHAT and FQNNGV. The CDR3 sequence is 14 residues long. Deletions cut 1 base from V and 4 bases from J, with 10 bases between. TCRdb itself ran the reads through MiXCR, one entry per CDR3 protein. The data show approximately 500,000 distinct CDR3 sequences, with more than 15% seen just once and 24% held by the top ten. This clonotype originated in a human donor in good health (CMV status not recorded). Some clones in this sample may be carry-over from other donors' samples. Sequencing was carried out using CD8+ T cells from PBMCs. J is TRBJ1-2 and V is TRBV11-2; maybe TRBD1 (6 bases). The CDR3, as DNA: TGTGCCAGCAGCTTAGGACAGGTGGGCTATGGCTACACCTTC. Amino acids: CASSLGQVGYGYTF.